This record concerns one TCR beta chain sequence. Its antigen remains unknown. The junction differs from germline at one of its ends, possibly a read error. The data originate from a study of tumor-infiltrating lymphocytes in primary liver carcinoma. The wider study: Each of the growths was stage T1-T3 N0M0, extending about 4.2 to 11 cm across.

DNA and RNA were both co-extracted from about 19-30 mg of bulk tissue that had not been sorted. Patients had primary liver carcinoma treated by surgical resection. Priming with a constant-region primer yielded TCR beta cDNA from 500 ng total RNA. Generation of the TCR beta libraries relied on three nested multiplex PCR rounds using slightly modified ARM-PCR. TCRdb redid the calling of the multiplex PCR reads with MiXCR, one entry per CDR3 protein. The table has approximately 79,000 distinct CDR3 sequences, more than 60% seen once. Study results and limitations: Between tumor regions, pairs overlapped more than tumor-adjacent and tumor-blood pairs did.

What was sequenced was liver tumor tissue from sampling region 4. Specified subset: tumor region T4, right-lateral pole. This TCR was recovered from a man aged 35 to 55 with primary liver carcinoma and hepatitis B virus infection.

The CDR3 coding sequence is TGTGCCAGCAGCTTTAGACTAGCGTTAGGGCCGGATGAGCACTTCTTC. It is translated as CASSFRLALGPDEHFF. The chain uses TRBV11-2 and TRBJ2-1; 8 bases fit TRBD2. Germline V CDR1 and CDR2: SGHAT, FQNNGV. The CDR3 is made up of 16 amino acids. The variable domain in full, completed from reference TRBV11-2 and TRBJ2-1, reads EAGVAQSPRYKIIEKRQSVAFWCNPISGHATLYWYQQILGQGPKLLIQFQNNGVVDDSQLPKDRFSAERLKGVDSTLKIQPAKLEDSAVYLCASSFRLALGPDEHFFGPGTRLTVL.